These T cell receptor beta chains were read from a single sample in a study of T cell repertoires in cytomegalovirus infection. TCRdb re-analysed the reads in MiXCR, keeping a single row per CDR3 protein. The repertoire holds about 260,000 distinct CDR3 sequences, with roughly an eighth as singletons. The sequenced material came from PBMCs. These receptors originate from a human donor in good health (CMV status not recorded). Some clones in this sample may be carry-over from other donors' samples. Each CDR3 is given with its conserved first and last residue. The D gene is left open where the match is weak. Not all rows give a size; the values are once, few, many and, for expanded clones, a class.

J gene | clone size | D gene | V gene | CDR3 DNA | CDR3 protein
TRBJ2-1 | - | - | TRBV20-1 | TGCAGTGCTGGCGGGGTTAGCTCCTACAATGAGCAGTTCTTC | CSAGGVSSYNEQFF
TRBJ2-7 | - | TRBD2 | TRBV12-3/TRBV12-4 | TGTGCCAGCAGGCTAGCGGGAAGCTCCTACGAGCAGTACTTC | CASRLAGSSYEQYF
TRBJ2-1 | many | TRBD1 | TRBV11-2 | TGTGCCAGCAGCCCCCTAAGGACAGGGGTTTACAATGAGCAGTTCTTC | CASSPLRTGVYNEQFF
TRBJ1-2 | many | TRBD1 | TRBV7-8 | TGTGCCAGCAGCTTAGCGACAGGGTTGGATGGCTACACCTTC | CASSLATGLDGYTF
TRBJ2-4 | few | - | TRBV20-1 | TGCAGTGCTAGCTTTAATCGGGTAGAGGCGAGCATTCAGTACTTC | CSASFNRVEASIQYF
TRBJ1-1 | - | - | TRBV5-1 | TGCGCCAGCAGCGGAGGGGATGAAGCCCACACTGAAGCTTTCTTT | CASSGGDEAHTEAFF
TRBJ2-7 | many | TRBD2 | TRBV7-2 | TGTGCCAGCAGCTTACTCTCACTGGCTAGCGGGAGCTCCTACGAGCAGTACTTC | CASSLLSLASGSSYEQYF
TRBJ1-1 | few | - | TRBV6-2/TRBV6-3 | TGTGCCAGCAGTTACGGCCGGACGGACGCCCTGAACACTGAAGCTTTCTTT | CASSYGRTDALNTEAFF
TRBJ1-5 | - | - | TRBV14 | TGTGCCAGCAGCCAGGCAGGGCTAAATCAGCCCCAGCATTTT | CASSQAGLNQPQHF
TRBJ2-4 | - | - | TRBV28 | TGTGCCAGCAGTTTCCCGGCAGGGAGCCAAAACATTCAGTACTTC | CASSFPAGSQNIQYF
TRBJ2-7 | - | - | TRBV4-3 | TGCGCCAGCAGCCAAAATCTAGGGCCGTACGAGCAGTACTTC | CASSQNLGPYEQYF
TRBJ2-5 | - | - | TRBV24-1 | TGTGCCACCAGTGATCCGAGAGGGGCAGCAGAGACCCAGTACTTC | CATSDPRGAAETQYF
TRBJ2-7 | few | TRBD2 | TRBV27 | TGTGCCAGCAGTTTCTTTGCGGGGGGGGCCTACGAGCAGTACTTC | CASSFFAGGAYEQYF
TRBJ1-6 | few | - | TRBV5-8 | TGTGCCAGCAGCTGGGACCCAGCGAGTTCACCCCTCCACTTT | CASSWDPASSPLHF
TRBJ1-5 | many | - | TRBV7-2 | TGTGCCAGCAGCTCCCTTGGGCCTAATCAGCCCCAGCATTTT | CASSSLGPNQPQHF
TRBJ2-6 | many | - | TRBV6-1 | TGTGCCAGCAGACGGGACTCTGGGGCCAACGTCCTGACTTTC | CASRRDSGANVLTF
TRBJ2-2 | - | - | TRBV14 | TGTGCCAGCAGCCCTCGACCGGATTCGGGCACCGGGGAGCTGTTTTTT | CASSPRPDSGTGELFF
TRBJ1-5 | few | - | TRBV20-1 | TGCAGTGCTAGCCCCTTGTCCCTGGGGAATCAGCCCCAGCATTTT | CSASPLSLGNQPQHF
TRBJ1-5 | many | TRBD1 | TRBV7-9 | TGTGCCAGCAGCCAAGCGACAGGGGGTTTTTTCAATCAGCCCCAGCATTTT | CASSQATGGFFNQPQHF
TRBJ2-3 | - | - | TRBV4-1 | TGCGCCAGCAGCTCACGGGCGGTTAGCTCAGATACGCAGTATTTT | CASSSRAVSSDTQYF
TRBJ2-7 | medium-sized | TRBD2 | TRBV7-8 | TGTGCCAGCAGCTTTTTAGCGGGAGGCTGGTACGAGCAGTACTTC | CASSFLAGGWYEQYF
TRBJ1-1 | - | - | TRBV14 | TGTGCCAGCAGCCAAGAGACTGCCCCTTGGGGGCAGGGGCAGAACACTGAAGCTTTCTTT | CASSQETAPWGQGQNTEAFF
TRBJ1-5 | few | - | TRBV6-5 | TGTGCCAGCAGTTACTCCAGCCGTAGCAATCAGCCCCAGCATTTT | CASSYSSRSNQPQHF
TRBJ2-6 | - | - | TRBV28 | TGTGCCAGCGGGGTCGCTGGGGCCAACGTCCTGACTTTC | CASGVAGANVLTF
TRBJ1-6 | - | TRBD1 | TRBV14 | TGTGCCAGCAAACAGGGGGGCAATTCACCCCTCCACTTT | CASKQGGNSPLHF
TRBJ2-5 | few | - | TRBV12-3/TRBV12-4 | TGTGCCAGCACCTTGGGCGAGACCCAGTACTTC | CASTLGETQYF
TRBJ1-2 | - | TRBD1 | TRBV6-6 | TGTGCCAGCAGTTACTCGGGGCAGGGGGCCAACTATGGCTACACCTTC | CASSYSGQGANYGYTF
TRBJ1-2 | - | - | TRBV3-1 | TGTGCCAGCAGCCAAGAAAGAGGCTATGGCTACACCTTC | CASSQERGYGYTF
TRBJ2-1 | many | - | TRBV7-2 | TGTGCCAGCAGATTCGACCCCCGCTCCTACAATGAGCAGTTCTTC | CASRFDPRSYNEQFF
TRBJ2-5 | few | - | TRBV2 | TGTGCCAGCAGAGCAACCGGGGCCAGGAAGACCCAGTACTTC | CASRATGARKTQYF
TRBJ2-6 | many | - | TRBV7-2 | TGTGCCAGCAGCCCAGGGATTGACGGGGCCAACGTCCTGACTTTC | CASSPGIDGANVLTF
TRBJ2-7 | many | TRBD1 | TRBV4-1 | TGCGCCAGCAGCCAAGACCACAGGGGGCAGTCAGCTGAGCAGTACTTC | CASSQDHRGQSAEQYF
TRBJ2-3 | once | - | TRBV6-2/TRBV6-3 | TGTGCCAGCAGTCAAGCTCCCGGGACGGGCATGACAGATACGCAGTATTTT | CASSQAPGTGMTDTQYF
TRBJ2-2 | few | - | TRBV29-1 | TGCAGCGTTGAGACGCAGGGGGGAAGGGAGCTGTTTTTT | CSVETQGGRELFF
TRBJ2-7 | once | - | TRBV29-1 | TGCAGCGGGCAGTGCCCTTCCTCCGAGCAGTACTTC | CSGQCPSSEQYF
TRBJ1-1 | - | - | TRBV29-1 | TGCGGTGCTGGCGGGGGGATGGGAGCTGAAGCTTTCTTT | CGAGGGMGAEAFF
TRBJ1-2 | many | - | TRBV27 | TGTGCCAGCAGTCCAGCACCCTACTATGGCTACACCTTC | CASSPAPYYGYTF
TRBJ1-4 | - | - | TRBV20-1 | TGCAGTGCTAGAGACCGCTCCGGGGCCCCCGAAAAACTGTTTTTT | CSARDRSGAPEKLFF
TRBJ2-1 | - | - | TRBV20-1 | TGCAGTTATAGTAGGCCTGGCGGCAATGAGCAGTTCTTC | CSYSRPGGNEQFF
TRBJ2-1 | - | - | TRBV5-4 | TGTGCCAGCAGCTCCAGGAGCTCCTACAATGAGCAGTTCTTC | CASSSRSSYNEQFF
TRBJ2-1 | - | - | TRBV28 | TGTGCCACACGCTTAAGAAACCTCTCCTACAATGAGCAGTTCTTC | CATRLRNLSYNEQFF
TRBJ2-7 | many | - | TRBV7-9 | TGTGCCAGCAGCTTTCCAGGGAGATTACCGGGTGGCTCCTACGAGCAGTACTTC | CASSFPGRLPGGSYEQYF
TRBJ1-6 | many | - | TRBV5-8 | TGTGCCAGCAGCTTCATGACAGGTCCTAATTCACCCCTCCACTTT | CASSFMTGPNSPLHF
TRBJ2-5 | - | TRBD2 | TRBV6-2/TRBV6-3 | TGTGCCAGCAGTTACTCATCGCGGGGACTAGCGGGGGAAGAGACCCAGTACTTC | CASSYSSRGLAGEETQYF
TRBJ2-1 | few | - | TRBV20-1 | TGCAGTGCTAGCGGGCGACAAATAGGGGGAAATGAGCAGTTCTTC | CSASGRQIGGNEQFF
TRBJ2-2 | few | - | TRBV28 | TGTGCCAGCACTACACTCGGGGAGCTGTTTTTT | CASTTLGELFF
TRBJ2-1 | many | TRBD2 | TRBV11-3 | TGTGCCAGCAGCTCCGCCGGGACTAGCTACAATGAGCAGTTCTTC | CASSSAGTSYNEQFF
TRBJ2-6 | - | - | TRBV10-3 | TGTGCCATCAGTGAGCCAACTTCCTCTGGGGCCAACGTCCTGACTTTC | CAISEPTSSGANVLTF
TRBJ2-6 | - | - | TRBV11-2 | TGTGCCAGCAGCTTATTGGGAACTAGTCTAGGGGCCAACGTCCTGACTTTC | CASSLLGTSLGANVLTF
TRBJ2-5 | many | TRBD2 | TRBV12-3/TRBV12-4 | TGTGCCAGCAGTTTATTCGGAGCGGGGAGGGAGACCCAGTACTTC | CASSLFGAGRETQYF
TRBJ2-3 | once | - | TRBV19 | TGTGCCAGTAGGCCGGGACTTCACACAGATACGCAGTATTTT | CASRPGLHTDTQYF
TRBJ1-2 | - | TRBD1 | TRBV28 | TGTGCCAGCGGGGGACAGGGGATAAACTATGGCTACACCTTC | CASGGQGINYGYTF
TRBJ2-2 | few | TRBD2 | TRBV7-2 | TGTGCCAGCAGCTTCCCGACTAGCGGGACCGGGGAGCTGTTTTTT | CASSFPTSGTGELFF
TRBJ2-5 | few | TRBD2 | TRBV11-3 | TGTGCCAGCAGCTCCGGGGGGGCGGAGACCCAGTACTTC | CASSSGGAETQYF
TRBJ2-3 | many | - | TRBV7-3 | TGTGCCAGCAGCCTTTTCGGGGGCACAGATACGCAGTATTTT | CASSLFGGTDTQYF
TRBJ2-7 | many | - | TRBV12-3/TRBV12-4 | TGTGCCAGCACCGCCCTAGGCGGGACCTACGAGCAGTACTTC | CASTALGGTYEQYF
TRBJ2-7 | many | TRBD1 | TRBV11-2 | TGTGCCAGCAGCTATGGGACAGGGGGGTTCTACGAGCAGTACTTC | CASSYGTGGFYEQYF
TRBJ1-5 | - | - | TRBV2 | TGTGCCAGCATGAGATGGCAGTCATCTCAGCCCCAGCATTTT | CASMRWQSSQPQHF